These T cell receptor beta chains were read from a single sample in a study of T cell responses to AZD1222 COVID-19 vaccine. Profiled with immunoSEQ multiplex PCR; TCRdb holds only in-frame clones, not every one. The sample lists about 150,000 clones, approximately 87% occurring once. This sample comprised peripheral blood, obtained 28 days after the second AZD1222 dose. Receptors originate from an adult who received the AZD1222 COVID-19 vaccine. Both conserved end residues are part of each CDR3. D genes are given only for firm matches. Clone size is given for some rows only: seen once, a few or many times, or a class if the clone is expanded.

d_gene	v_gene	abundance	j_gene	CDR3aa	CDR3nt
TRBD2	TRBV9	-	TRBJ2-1	CASSSGRGSYNEQFF	TGTGCCAGTTCTAGCGGGAGAGGTTCCTACAATGAGCAGTTCTTC
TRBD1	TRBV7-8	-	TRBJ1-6	CASSVTGTGIGYNSPLHF	TGTGCCAGCAGCGTCACCGGGACAGGGATCGGCTATAATTCACCCCTCCACTTT
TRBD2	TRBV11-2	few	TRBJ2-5	CASSYGTSGGETQYF	TGTGCCAGCAGTTATGGGACTAGCGGGGGGGAGACCCAGTACTTC
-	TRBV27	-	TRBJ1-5	CASSLTPGRNQPQHF	TGTGCCAGCAGTTTGACACCGGGACGCAATCAGCCCCAGCATTTT
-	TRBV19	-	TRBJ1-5	CASSMSNQPQHF	TGTGCCAGTAGTATGAGCAATCAGCCCCAGCATTTT
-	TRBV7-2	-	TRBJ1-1	CASSYLLGDTEAFF	TGTGCCAGCAGCTACCTCCTGGGGGACACTGAAGCTTTCTTT
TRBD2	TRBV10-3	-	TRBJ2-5	CAISDPGLADQETQYF	TGTGCCATCAGTGATCCGGGACTAGCGGACCAAGAGACCCAGTACTTC
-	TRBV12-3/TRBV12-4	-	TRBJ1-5	CASSFQDNQPQHF	TGTGCCAGCAGTTTTCAGGACAATCAGCCCCAGCATTTT
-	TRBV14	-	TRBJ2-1	CASSQVGARTPHNEQFF	TGTGCCAGCAGCCAAGTAGGTGCACGGACCCCCCACAATGAGCAGTTCTTC
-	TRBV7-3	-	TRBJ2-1	CASSPGTYNEQFF	TGTGCCAGCAGCCCGGGGACCTACAATGAGCAGTTCTTC
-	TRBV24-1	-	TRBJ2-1	CATSDSGPGNEQFF	TGTGCCACCAGTGATAGCGGGCCAGGGAATGAGCAGTTCTTC
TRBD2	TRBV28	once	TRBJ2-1	CASISGAYNEQFF	TGTGCCAGCATTAGCGGGGCTTACAATGAGCAGTTCTTC
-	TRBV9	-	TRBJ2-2	CASSVRGNTGELFF	TGTGCCAGCAGCGTACGGGGGAACACCGGGGAGCTGTTTTTT
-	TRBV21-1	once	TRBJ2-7	CASSKMGCLPYEQYF	TGTGCCAGCAGCAAAATGGGGTGCTTACCCTACGAGCAGTACTTC
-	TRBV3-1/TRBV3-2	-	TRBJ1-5	CASSQSRDQPQHF	TGTGCCAGCAGCCAGAGCAGGGATCAGCCCCAGCATTTT
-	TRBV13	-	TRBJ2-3	CASSRGSGTFGSDTQYF	TGTGCCAGCAGCAGGGGGAGTGGGACGTTTGGGTCAGATACGCAGTATTTT
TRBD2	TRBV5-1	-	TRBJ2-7	CASSTSGSSYEQYF	TGCGCCAGCAGCACAAGCGGGAGCTCCTACGAGCAGTACTTC
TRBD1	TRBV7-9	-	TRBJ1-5	CASSTGTGSNQPQHF	TGTGCCAGCAGCACTGGGACAGGGAGCAATCAGCCCCAGCATTTT
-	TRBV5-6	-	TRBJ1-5	CASSFRWSDNPHQPQHF	TGTGCCAGCAGCTTTCGGTGGTCGGATAACCCCCATCAGCCCCAGCATTTT
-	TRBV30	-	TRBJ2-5	CAWSWLSVGVGETQYF	TGTGCCTGGAGTTGGCTGAGTGTAGGGGTGGGGGAGACCCAGTACTTC
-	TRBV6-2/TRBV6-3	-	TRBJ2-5	CASSYGTQYF	TGTGCCAGCAGTTACGGGACCCAGTACTTC
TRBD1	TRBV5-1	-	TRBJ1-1	CASSSQGGVNTEAFF	TGCGCCAGCAGCTCCCAGGGGGGGGTGAACACTGAAGCTTTCTTT
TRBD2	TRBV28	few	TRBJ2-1	CASSLLLAVSYNEQFF	TGTGCCAGCAGTTTACTGCTAGCGGTCTCCTACAATGAGCAGTTCTTC
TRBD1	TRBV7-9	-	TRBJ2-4	CASRGATDREYF	TGTGCCAGCAGGGGGGCGACAGACAGGGAATACTTC
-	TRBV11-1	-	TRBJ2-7	CASSSAYEQYF	TGTGCCAGCAGCTCCGCCTACGAGCAGTACTTC
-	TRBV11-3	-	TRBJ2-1	CASSPRDIHEQFF	TGTGCCAGCAGCCCAAGGGACATCCATGAGCAGTTCTTC
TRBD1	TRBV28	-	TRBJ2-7	CASRQGDYEQYF	TGTGCCAGCAGGCAGGGGGACTACGAGCAGTACTTC
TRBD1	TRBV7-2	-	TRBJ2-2	CASSSDRVNTGELFF	TGTGCCAGCAGCTCTGACAGGGTAAACACCGGGGAGCTGTTTTTT